The 18 T cell receptor beta chains below were found in one sample sequenced in a study of blood T cells in healthy people across ages. The use of a sample-barcoded 5' primer and a J-beta primer mix characterized a second PCR of about 6 to 12 cycles. TCRdb reanalysed the 5' RACE reads using MiXCR and keeps one entry per CDR3 protein. The sample gives 800,000 to 1,000,000 distinct CDR3 sequences, around 48% of which show up once; about an eighth is in the top ten. Source material: blood. These receptor sequences come from a man in his thirties or forties in good health.

The V and J genes are TRBV14 and TRBJ2-3; 9 bases are a match to TRBD2. The CDR3 sequence is 17 residues long. The germline gives CDR1 SGHDN, CDR2 FVKESK. J gave up 4 bases and V 0 bases, and 8 bases lay outside the gene matches. CDR3 region: CASSQDLTSGGPDTQYF. CDR3 DNA: TGTGCCAGCAGCCAAGATCTCACGAGCGGGGGGCCAGATACGCAGTATTTT.

This clonotype was found once. The V call is TRBV5-1, the J call TRBJ2-3; D gene unclear. V gave up 0 bases and J gave up 4 bases, with 12 bases separating them. The CDR3 spans 15 residues. Looked up from germline, CDR1 is SGHRS and CDR2 is YFSETQ. The CDR3 sequence: CASSLDPNRADTQYF. CDR3 DNA sequence: TGCGCCAGCAGCTTGGATCCTAACCGGGCAGATACGCAGTATTTT.

This clonotype occurred a few times. The chain recombines TRBV20-1 with TRBJ1-2; D may be TRBD1 (5 bases). The CDR3 runs 13 residues. Trimming left V 4 bases short and J 5 bases short, with 14 bases between. From germline, CDR1 is DFQATT and CDR2 SNEGSKA (reference sequence). The CDR3 protein is CSAIPTATYGYTF. The DNA of the CDR3 is TGCAGTGCTATACCGACAGCTACTTATGGCTACACCTTC.

This clonotype was seen just once. The chain employs TRBV11-2 and TRBJ2-4; tentative D call: TRBD2 (5 bases). Trimming shortened V by 4 bases and J by 13 bases, and 26 bases separated the two germline ends. The germline V gene has CDR1 SGHAT and CDR2 FQNNGV. The CDR3 sequence is 16 residues long. CDR3 bases: TGTGCCAGCAGCTCGACCGTACGTGATACAAGAACGGGGCAGTACTTC. The encoded protein is CASSSTVRDTRTGQYF.

This chain joins TRBV5-1 and TRBJ1-2; D unclear. V lost 0 bases, J lost 0 bases, and 9 bases lay in between. The CDR3 totals 15 residues. Germline V gene data show CDR1 as SGHRS and CDR2 as YFSETQ. This CDR3 reads CASSLEAGANYGYTF. For the CDR3, the DNA is TGCGCCAGCAGCTTGGAGGCCGGAGCTAACTATGGCTACACCTTC.

This clonotype has only a few counts. The CDR3 nucleotides are TGTGCCAGCAGCTTAACTTGGGACTCAAGCTACGAGCAGTACTTC. Translation gives CASSLTWDSSYEQYF. The chain uses TRBV7-3 and TRBJ2-5, with TRBD2 as a possible D gene (6 bases). Near its end, the DNA agrees better with TRBJ2-7, so the J call may be wrong. The germline gives CDR1 SGHTA, CDR2 FQGTGA. This CDR3 region has 15 residues.

V and J are TRBV5-1 and TRBJ1-2; D is unresolved. The germline V and J ends were trimmed by 9 bases and 2 bases, with 17 bases remaining between them. CDR3 size: 14 residues. Per the germline V gene, CDR1 is SGHRS and CDR2 is YFSETQ. The CDR3 DNA reads as TGCGCCACCCCGAGCCTAACAGCGAACTATGGCTACACCTTC. This encodes CATPSLTANYGYTF.

The chain has TRBV28 and TRBJ2-3; 7 bases fit TRBD2. Trimming took 5 bases from V and 6 from J; bases not matched to a gene: 11. The CDR3 has 15 residues. Germline V gene data show CDR1 as MDHEN and CDR2 as SYDVKM. In DNA form, the CDR3 reads TGTGCCAGCAGTACTAGCGTGAGGTTCCTGGATACGCAGTATTTT. Residues: CASSTSVRFLDTQYF. Full variable domain (outside the CDR3, taken from reference TRBV28 and TRBJ2-3): DVKVTQSSRYLVKRTGEKVFLECVQDMDHENMFWYRQDPGLGLRLIYFSYDVKMKEKGDIPEGYSVSREKKERFSLILESASTNQTSMYLCASSTSVRFLDTQYFGPGTRLTVL.

This rearrangement joins TRBV15 to TRBJ2-4; a possible D gene is TRBD1 (5 bases). Germline CDR1 LNHNV, CDR2 YYDKDF (reference sequence). Trimming left V 0 bases short and J 2 bases short, with 11 bases between. The CDR3 consists of 16 residues. The CDR3 nucleotides are TGTGCCACCAGCAGAGAGGGCAGGGTGTCCAAAAACATTCAGTACTTC. Translated: CATSREGRVSKNIQYF.

The sample holds a few counts of this clonotype. The V gene is TRBV12-3 or TRBV12-4, the J gene TRBJ2-7; TRBD1 is a possible D gene (6 bases). V lost 5 bases to trimming and J lost 5 bases, with 10 bases between them. The CDR3 is made up of 12 amino acids. CDR3 region: CASSHRAHEQYF. For the CDR3, the DNA is TGTGCCAGCAGTCACAGGGCCCACGAGCAGTACTTC.

The chain carries TRBV29-1 and TRBJ1-5; D might be TRBD1 (5 bases). Germline CDR1 reads SQVTM; CDR2 reads ANQGSEA. There are 13 residues in the CDR3. Trimming stripped 4 bases from V and 6 bases from J, with 13 bases between. The CDR3 loop reads CSVVGSRGQPQHF. The DNA for the CDR3 is TGCAGCGTTGTTGGTAGTAGGGGTCAGCCCCAGCATTTT.

CDR3 amino acids: CASSVLADLEQFF. The CDR3 DNA reads TGTGCCAGCAGCGTCCTAGCGGACCTCGAGCAGTTCTTC. The chain links TRBV7-9 to TRBJ2-1; 7 positions agree with TRBD2. The CDR3 sequence is 13 residues long. V gave up 5 bases and J gave up 10 bases; unmatched junction bases: 8. Germline V gene data show CDR1 as SEHNR and CDR2 as FQNEAQ (reference sequence).

The chain recombines TRBV5-1 with TRBJ2-7, with D tentatively TRBD1 (5 bases). V shed 1 base and J shed 0 bases, with 8 bases lying between them. Germline CDR1 and CDR2: SGHRS and YFSETQ. This CDR3 region has 14 residues. CDR3 protein: CASSLKGPSYEQYF. In nucleotides, the CDR3 is TGCGCCAGCAGCTTGAAGGGGCCCTCCTACGAGCAGTACTTC.

This clonotype was detected once. This rearrangement joins TRBV4-1 to TRBJ2-5; D is unresolved. This CDR3 comprises 14 residues. V was clipped by 4 bases and J by 11 bases, with 20 bases between them. Germline lookup yields CDR1 MGHRA and CDR2 YSYEKL. CDR3 loop: CASSRSYAQIEQYF. CDR3 DNA sequence: TGCGCCAGCAGCCGGTCGTATGCCCAGATTGAGCAGTACTTC.

The gene calls are TRBV27 and TRBJ2-7; no firm D call. V dropped 3 bases and J dropped 2 bases, with 11 bases sitting between them. Germline V gene lookup returns CDR1 MNHEY and CDR2 SMNVEV (reference sequence). The CDR3 has 14 amino acids. In DNA, the CDR3 is TGTGCCAGCAGTTTTAGCAGGTCAGCCTACGAGCAGTACTTC. It specifies CASSFSRSAYEQYF.

The J gene is TRBJ1-5, the V gene TRBV18; D not certain. Trimming pared 6 bases from V and 4 bases from J, leaving 7 bases between. Germline V gives CDR1 KGHSH, CDR2 LQKENI. CDR3 size: 12 residues. The CDR3 is CASSGTNQPQHF. Here the CDR3 DNA reads TGTGCCAGCTCGGGTACGAATCAGCCCCAGCATTTT.

This chain uses TRBV2 with TRBJ2-1; TRBD2 might be the D (5 bases). The CDR3 covers 15 residues. V lost 4 bases, J lost 3 bases, and 13 bases lay in between. CDR1 is SNHLY, CDR2 FYNNEI, per germline. In nucleotides, the CDR3 is TGTGCCAGCAGTGTACGGGAAGGGATCTACAATGAGCAGTTCTTC. Its translation is CASSVREGIYNEQFF.

This clonotype was seen a few times. This may stem from a read error, because a much larger clone lies one nucleotide away. This chain links TRBV7-8 with TRBJ1-6; D ambiguous. CDR3 length: 13 residues. CDR1 is SGHVS and CDR2 is FQNEAQ in the germline V gene. The CDR3 loop is CASSRRRDSALHF. DNA of the CDR3: TGTGCCAGCAGCCGGCGGCGGGATTCAGCCCTCCACTTT.